These 30 T cell receptor beta chains were sequenced from one sample in a study of blood T cell repertoires in COVID-19. Clones were read by immunoSEQ multiplex PCR, and TCRdb kept only the in-frame ones, dropping some. Here the sample spans 150,000 to 200,000 clones, about 85% being singletons. The material sequenced was PBMCs or T cells enriched from blood (not recorded which). The receptors originated from a woman aged 45 to 65 who had recovered from COVID-19.

The J gene is TRBJ2-7, the V gene TRBV7-2, with D possibly matching TRBD2 (6 bases). The CDR3 is 15 amino acids. V lost 1 base to trimming and J lost 4 bases, with 14 bases between them. Per germline, CDR1 SGHTA and CDR2 FQGNSA. The CDR3 loop is CASSLGGGWGYEQYF. The CDR3 DNA reads as TGTGCCAGCAGCTTAGGGGGAGGTTGGGGTTACGAGCAGTACTTC.

This clone was counted once. V gene TRBV7-2 combines with J gene TRBJ2-5; weak D call: TRBD1 (5 bases). This CDR3 has 16 residues. Germline V CDR1 and CDR2: SGHTA, FQGNSA. V was cut by 0 bases and J by 4 bases, with 15 bases left in between. The CDR3 loop is CASSLAGPRGAETQYF. CDR3 coding DNA: TGTGCCAGCAGCTTAGCGGGGCCCCGCGGCGCAGAGACCCAGTACTTC. The whole variable domain, remainder taken from reference TRBV7-2 and TRBJ2-5, is GAGVSQSPSNKVTEKGKDVELRCDPISGHTALYWYRQSLGQGLEFLIYFQGNSAPDKSGLPSDRFSAERTGGSVSTLTIQRTQQEDSAVYLCASSLAGPRGAETQYFGPGTRLLVL.

The V gene is TRBV27, the J gene TRBJ1-4; D ambiguous. This CDR3 comprises 15 residues. Germline V gene sequence: CDR1 MNHEY, CDR2 SMNVEV (reference sequence). Trimming took off 4 bases at V and 4 bases at J, with 13 bases between the two ends. The chain's CDR3 is CASSSGSRRNEKLFF. CDR3 DNA sequence: TGTGCCAGCAGTTCGGGTAGCAGACGTAATGAAAAACTGTTTTTT.

The DNA for the CDR3 is TGTGCCAGCAGCCCCGGTAACACTGAAGCTTTCTTT. This gives the protein CASSPGNTEAFF. The rearrangement joins TRBV3-1 (or the pseudogene TRBV3-2) to TRBJ1-1; D unclear. Trimming left V 4 bases short and J 2 bases short, with 5 bases between. Per germline, CDR1 LGHDT and CDR2 YNNKEL (reference sequence). CDR3 size: 12 residues.

The CDR3 nucleotides read TGCAGTGCTAGTGGACTAGCGGGAGGGTCCGTGTTTTTT. Its protein is CSASGLAGGSVFF. The V call is TRBV20-1, the J call TRBJ2-2; 15 bases agree with TRBD2. Germline assignment: CDR1 DFQATT and CDR2 SNEGSKA (reference sequence). Losses at the gene ends were 3 bases for V and 15 bases for J; bases not matched to a gene: 5. This CDR3 has 13 residues.

The chain carries TRBV7-9 and TRBJ2-1, with 12 bases identical to TRBD2. Germline V gene data show CDR1 as SEHNR and CDR2 as FQNEAQ (reference sequence). Losses at the gene ends were 5 bases for V and 4 bases for J; bases not matched to a gene: 6. The CDR3 totals 16 residues. The CDR3 sequence: CASSKRLAGDYNEQFF. The CDR3 nucleotides read TGTGCCAGCAGCAAACGACTAGCGGGGGATTACAATGAGCAGTTCTTC.

A single count supports this clone. CDR3 coding DNA: TGCGCCAGCAGCTTGGCCCCGGGACTGGATTATGGCTACACCTTC. It codes for CASSLAPGLDYGYTF. The chain employs TRBV5-1 and TRBJ1-2; a weak D match, TRBD1 (5 bases). CDR3 length equals 15 residues. Looked up from germline, CDR1 is SGHRS and CDR2 is YFSETQ. Trimming stripped 0 bases from V and 5 bases from J, with 14 bases between.

The rearrangement uses TRBV6-6 and TRBJ2-2; 12 nucleotides agree with TRBD1. This CDR3 has 18 residues. Germline CDR1 MNHNY, CDR2 SVGAGI (reference sequence). V gave up 5 bases and J gave up 6 bases; unmatched junction bases: 13. The CDR3 loop is CASSPSGTGGWRSGELFF. DNA of the CDR3: TGTGCCAGCAGTCCCTCCGGGACAGGGGGCTGGCGGTCCGGGGAGCTGTTTTTT.

As DNA, the CDR3 is TGTGCCAGCAGCCACAGACACAACTTAACCTACACCTTC. Protein sequence: CASSHRHNLTYTF. The V call is TRBV7-9, the J call TRBJ1-2; no reliable D call. CDR3 size: 13 residues. V lost 5 bases and J lost 10, with 17 bases in between. Germline values: CDR1 SEHNR, CDR2 FQNEAQ (reference sequence).

This clone appeared a few times. This chain uses TRBV7-9 with TRBJ1-1, with D possibly matching TRBD1 (5 bases). The V gene lost 5 bases and the J gene lost 1 base, with 8 bases spanning the gap. The CDR3 contains 13 residues. Germline loops: CDR1 SEHNR, CDR2 FQNEAQ (reference sequence). The CDR3 sequence: CASSGGENTEAFF. The CDR3, as DNA: TGTGCCAGCAGCGGGGGGGAGAACACTGAAGCTTTCTTT.

The J gene is TRBJ2-1, the V gene TRBV27, with D possibly TRBD2 on 7 matching bases. The CDR3 covers 16 residues. V was trimmed by 2 bases and J by 8 bases, leaving 19 bases between them. Germline lookup yields CDR1 MNHEY and CDR2 SMNVEV (reference sequence). CDR3 sequence (DNA): TGTGCCAGCAGTTTAATCCACAGGGAGGGTGGAGATGAGCAGTTCTTC. Translated, it gives CASSLIHREGGDEQFF.

In this sample, this clone turned up once. The chain uses TRBV24-1 and TRBJ2-1; 13 bases are a match to TRBD2. The CDR3 contains 15 residues. CDR1 is KGHDR, CDR2 SFDVKD, per germline. The V gene end was trimmed by 3 bases and the J gene end by 6 bases; junction bases not matched to a gene: 1. The CDR3: CATSDGLAGANEQFF. The DNA of the CDR3 is TGTGCCACCAGTGATGGACTAGCGGGAGCCAATGAGCAGTTCTTC.

The chain links TRBV6-1 to TRBJ1-5; no firm D call. The ends were cut back, 0 bases at V and 1 base at J, with 28 bases in the middle. Germline-derived CDR1 and CDR2 are MNHNS and SASEGT. This CDR3 comprises 22 residues. The CDR3 protein is CASSEALQDSSFPWPSNQPQHF. The CDR3 DNA is TGTGCCAGCAGTGAAGCGCTTCAGGACTCCAGTTTCCCCTGGCCCAGCAATCAGCCCCAGCATTTT.

This clone appeared once. The chain recombines TRBV7-9 with TRBJ1-6; D call uncertain. This CDR3 is 14 amino acids long. V gave up 1 base and J gave up 9 bases, with 10 bases separating them. Germline V gene sequence: CDR1 SEHNR, CDR2 FQNEAQ (reference sequence). The CDR3 protein is CASSLESEASPLHF. CDR3 in DNA: TGTGCCAGCAGCTTAGAGTCAGAGGCTTCACCCCTCCACTTT.

The rearrangement links TRBV7-6 to TRBJ2-2; 11 nucleotides align to TRBD2. The CDR3 consists of 19 residues. V dropped 1 base and J dropped 6; count of bases not matched to a gene: 13. Germline CDR1 is SGHVS and CDR2 is FNYEAQ. This chain's CDR3 is CASSLEPAASGRKAGELFF. CDR3 coding DNA: TGTGCCAGCAGCTTAGAGCCGGCGGCTAGCGGGAGGAAAGCCGGGGAGCTGTTTTTT.

The gene calls are TRBV10-3 and TRBJ1-2; a possible D gene is TRBD1 (5 bases). Trimming pared 0 bases from V and 1 base from J, leaving 12 bases between. CDR1 and CDR2 from the germline V gene are ENHRY and SYGVKD. CDR3 size: 16 residues. CDR3 sequence reads: CAISESSQGYNYGYTF. The CDR3 nucleotides read TGTGCCATCAGTGAGTCGAGCCAGGGATATAACTATGGCTACACCTTC.

This clone has more than one count but fewer than ten. The chain is built from TRBV19 and TRBJ1-2; 8 bases match TRBD1. The CDR3 runs to 15 residues. Per germline, CDR1 LNHDA and CDR2 SQIVND (reference sequence). V lost 7 bases and J lost 7; bases outside the gene matches: 14. DNA for the CDR3: TGTGCCAGTACCGACGGGGGGCAGGGGGCTTTTGGCTACACCTTC. Amino acids: CASTDGGQGAFGYTF. Based on the CDR3 plus reference TRBV19 and TRBJ1-2, the full variable domain is DGGITQSPKYLFRKEGQNVTLSCEQNLNHDAMYWYRQDPGQGLRLIYYSQIVNDFQKGDIAEGYSVSREKKESFPLTVTSAQKNPTAFYLCASTDGGQGAFGYTFGSGTRLTVV.

The table lists this clone with a count of one. The CDR3 loop reads CASSLHTTTEAFF. The CDR3 bases are TGTGCCAGCAGTTTACACACCACCACTGAAGCTTTCTTT. The V gene is TRBV12-3 or TRBV12-4, the J gene TRBJ1-1; the D is unclear. The CDR3 is 13 amino acids. Deletions cut 2 bases from V and 4 bases from J, with 8 bases between.

The chain couples TRBV7-9 to TRBJ2-7, with D unresolved. The CDR3 contains 13 residues. Germline V gene sequence: CDR1 SEHNR, CDR2 FQNEAQ (reference sequence). V lost 1 base, J lost 5 bases, and 9 bases lay in between. CDR3 residues: CASSLVYSNEQYF. DNA of the CDR3: TGTGCCAGCAGCTTAGTGTACTCTAACGAGCAGTACTTC.

The gene calls are TRBV7-2 and TRBJ1-2; 8 bases are shared with TRBD1. Germline V gene data show CDR1 as SGHTA and CDR2 as FQGNSA. The CDR3 consists of 14 residues. J gave up 6 bases and V 5 bases, and 8 bases lay outside the gene matches. The CDR3 coding sequence is TGTGCCAGCAGCCTCGGGACAGGACATAATGGCTACACCTTC. Protein: CASSLGTGHNGYTF. Drawing the rest from reference TRBV7-2 and TRBJ1-2, the complete variable domain is GAGVSQSPSNKVTEKGKDVELRCDPISGHTALYWYRQSLGQGLEFLIYFQGNSAPDKSGLPSDRFSAERTGGSVSTLTIQRTQQEDSAVYLCASSLGTGHNGYTFGSGTRLTVV.

The V gene is TRBV5-5, the J gene TRBJ2-7, with 8 bases that match TRBD2. The CDR3 consists of 16 residues. V lost 1 base, J lost 0 bases, and 6 bases stayed unmatched. The germline CDR1 and CDR2 sequences are SGHKS and YYEKEE (reference sequence). The CDR3 DNA is TGTGCCAGCAGCTTGCCTCCAGCGGGAGTCTCCTACGAGCAGTACTTC. Translating gives CASSLPPAGVSYEQYF. Together with reference TRBV5-5 and TRBJ2-7, the CDR3 gives the full variable domain: DAGVTQSPTHLIKTRGQQVTLRCSPISGHKSVSWYQQVLGQGPQFIFQYYEKEERGRGNFPDRFSARQFPNYSSELNVNALLLGDSALYLCASSLPPAGVSYEQYFGPGTRLTVT.

The chain recombines TRBV15 with TRBJ2-3; D may be TRBD1 (5 bases). The CDR3 runs to 16 residues. V lost 4 bases to trimming and J lost 1 base, with 15 bases between them. Germline lookup yields CDR1 LNHNV and CDR2 YYDKDF (reference sequence). CDR3 amino acids: CATSMGLVVGTDTQYF. The CDR3, as DNA: TGTGCCACCAGCATGGGGCTAGTGGTTGGCACAGATACGCAGTATTTT.

This rearrangement joins TRBV6-1 to TRBJ1-1, with D possibly being TRBD1 (5 bases). V was trimmed by 2 bases and J by 1 base, leaving 11 bases between them. Germline values: CDR1 MNHNS, CDR2 SASEGT. The CDR3 has 15 amino acids. The CDR3: CASSEQRTQNTEAFF. Here the CDR3 DNA reads TGTGCCAGCAGTGAACAAAGGACACAGAACACTGAAGCTTTCTTT.

The chain carries TRBV28 and TRBJ1-2; D call uncertain. The CDR3 spans 13 residues. V lost 3 bases and J 8 bases, leaving 13 bases between the germline ends. CDR1 and CDR2 (germline): MDHEN, SYDVKM. As DNA, the CDR3 is TGTGCCAGCAGTTTGTCGGGTGAGAGAGGCTACACCTTC. Its protein product is CASSLSGERGYTF.

This chain connects TRBV3-1 (or the pseudogene TRBV3-2) to TRBJ2-1, with unresolved D. This CDR3 is built from 11 residues. Germline CDR1 LGHDT, CDR2 YNNKEL (reference sequence). V lost 5 bases and J lost 12, with 11 bases in between. CDR3 sequence reads: CASSGPDGQFF. The CDR3 region has the DNA TGTGCCAGCAGCGGGCCAGACGGGCAGTTCTTC.

The chain joins TRBV11-3 to TRBJ2-5; maybe TRBD2 (5 bases). CDR1 is SGHNT and CDR2 is YENEEA in the germline V gene. The V and J ends lost 3 bases and 2 bases respectively, with 13 bases between them. The CDR3 extends over 15 amino acids. CDR3 region: CASSFPYGVQETQYF. CDR3 DNA: TGTGCCAGCAGCTTCCCATACGGGGTACAAGAGACCCAGTACTTC. The full variable domain, in which reference TRBV11-3 and TRBJ2-5 provide the parts outside the CDR3, is EAGVVQSPRYKIIEKKQPVAFWCNPISGHNTLYWYLQNLGQGPELLIRYENEEAVDDSQLPKDRFSAERLKGVDSTLKIQPAELGDSAVYLCASSFPYGVQETQYFGPGTRLLVL.

The chain is built from TRBV28 and TRBJ2-4; 8 nucleotides line up with TRBD1. CDR3 length equals 17 residues. V was clipped by 3 bases and J by 2 bases; unmatched bases: 9. Germline CDR1 and CDR2: MDHEN and SYDVKM. In DNA, the CDR3 is TGTGCCAGCAGTTTTTCCGGACAGGGTGGAACCAAAAACATTCAGTACTTC. Its protein product is CASSFSGQGGTKNIQYF. Full variable domain (rest looked up from reference TRBV28 and TRBJ2-4): DVKVTQSSRYLVKRTGEKVFLECVQDMDHENMFWYRQDPGLGLRLIYFSYDVKMKEKGDIPEGYSVSREKKERFSLILESASTNQTSMYLCASSFSGQGGTKNIQYFGAGTRLSVL.

This sequence joins TRBV19 and TRBJ2-5; TRBD2 agrees at 8 bases. CDR3 length: 14 residues. With V trimmed by 3 bases and J by 5 bases, 5 bases remained unmatched. Germline V lookup: CDR1 LNHDA, CDR2 SQIVND (reference sequence). The CDR3 bases are TGTGCCAGTAGTATTGGCCAGCGGGGGGAGACCCAGTACTTC. It codes for CASSIGQRGETQYF.

The chain has TRBV5-4 and TRBJ2-2; 12 bases are shared with TRBD2. CDR1 and CDR2 from the germline V gene are SGHNT and YYREEE (reference sequence). Trimming at V came to 4 bases and at J to 8 bases, leaving 12 bases not matched to a gene. The CDR3 spans 17 residues. The CDR3 DNA is TGTGCCAGCAGCAAACCGACTAGCGGGAGTAAAATGGGGGAGCTGTTTTTT. Translation gives CASSKPTSGSKMGELFF. Using reference TRBV5-4 and TRBJ2-2 for the parts outside the CDR3, the full variable domain is ETGVTQSPTHLIKTRGQQVTLRCSSQSGHNTVSWYQQALGQGPQFIFQYYREEENGRGNFPPRFSGLQFPNYSSELNVNALELDDSALYLCASSKPTSGSKMGELFFGEGSRLTVL.

The rearrangement joins TRBV7-9 to TRBJ2-3, with D tentatively TRBD2 (5 bases). In germline, CDR1 is SEHNR, CDR2 FQNEAQ (reference sequence). The length of the CDR3 is 13 residues. Between the trimmed V and J ends, which lost 6 bases and 9 bases, there was a span of 16 bases. CDR3 protein: CASRTNLGGTQYF. Here the CDR3 DNA reads TGTGCCAGCAGAACTAATCTAGGAGGCACGCAGTATTTT.